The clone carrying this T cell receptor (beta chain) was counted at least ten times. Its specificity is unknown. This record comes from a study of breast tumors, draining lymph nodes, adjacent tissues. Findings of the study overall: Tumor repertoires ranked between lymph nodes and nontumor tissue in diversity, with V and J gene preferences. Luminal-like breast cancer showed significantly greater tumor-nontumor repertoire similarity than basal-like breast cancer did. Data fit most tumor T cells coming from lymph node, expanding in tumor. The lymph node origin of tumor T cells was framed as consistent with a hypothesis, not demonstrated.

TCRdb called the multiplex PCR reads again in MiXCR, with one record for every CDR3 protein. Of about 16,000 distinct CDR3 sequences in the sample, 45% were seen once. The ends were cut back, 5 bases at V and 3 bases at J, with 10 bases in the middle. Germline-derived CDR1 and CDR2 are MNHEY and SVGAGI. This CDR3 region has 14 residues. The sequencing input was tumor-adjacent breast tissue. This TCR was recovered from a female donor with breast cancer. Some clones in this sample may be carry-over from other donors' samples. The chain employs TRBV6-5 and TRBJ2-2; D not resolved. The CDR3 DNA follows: TGTGCCAGCAGTCCTCTCCCCGACACCGGGGAGCTGTTTTTT. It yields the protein CASSPLPDTGELFF.